This entry concerns a single T cell receptor beta chain. This CDR3 region has 14 residues. The germline CDR1 and CDR2 sequences are SGHRS and YFSETQ. The ends lost 4 bases at V and 3 bases at J; junction bases unmatched: 5. This sample stems from a study of cytomegalovirus exposure and HLA in healthy donors. PCR primers comprised 60 Vbeta and 13 Jbeta primers. The repertoire was sequenced with immunoSEQ multiplex PCR; TCRdb's copy has only in-frame clones and lacks some. In total, the table holds about 200,000 clones. The sequenced material came from PBMCs. The receptor was derived from a girl aged 2 to 10 in good health and CMV-seropositive. The J gene is TRBJ1-1, the V gene TRBV5-1; 8 bases align to TRBD1. The CDR3 DNA reads TGCGCCAGCAGCGTATACAGGGGGGACACTGAAGCTTTCTTT. Translation: CASSVYRGDTEAFF. Supplemented by reference TRBV5-1 and TRBJ1-1, the full variable domain reads KAGVTQTPRYLIKTRGQQVTLSCSPISGHRSVSWYQQTPGQGLQFLFEYFSETQRNKGNFPGRFSGRQFSNSRSEMNVSTLELGDSALYLCASSVYRGDTEAFFGQGTRLTVV.